This TCR beta chain was obtained from a study of T cell responses to AZD1222 COVID-19 vaccine. Study results and limitations: Epitopes outside B.1.351 and B.1.1.7 mutated regions reportedly drew nearly half of spike TCRs.

Comment on this clone: Its target is unknown.

The CDR3 has 13 residues. CDR1 is KGHSH and CDR2 is LQKENI in the germline V gene. Trimming removed 4 bases at V and 8 bases at J, with 14 bases between. The table came from immunoSEQ multiplex PCR; TCRdb's copy has only in-frame clones and leaves some out. In the table there are about 94,000 clones, approximately 81% of which are singletons. The source of this sequence is an adult who received the AZD1222 COVID-19 vaccine. The rearrangement links TRBV18 to TRBJ1-1; no clear D gene. The sample in question was peripheral blood, obtained 28 days after the second AZD1222 dose. CDR3 protein: CASSQGGLGEAFF. Written as DNA, the CDR3 is TGTGCCAGCTCACAGGGTGGCTTAGGAGAAGCTTTCTTT.